This TCR beta chain was recorded in a study of CD8+ T cells in alopecia areata. For this clone: Its antigen is currently unknown.

RNA was isolated and reverse transcribed to cDNA, the sequencing template. Profiling relied on immunoSEQ multiplex PCR, and the TCRdb table lists in-frame clones only, not all of them. The sample shows over 100,000 clones, roughly 50% of them seen only once. General study points: Scalp sequencing also captures normal skin's resident alphabeta T cells.

The CDR3 loop spans 17 amino acids. In germline, CDR1 is SEHNR, CDR2 FQNEAQ (reference sequence). Trimming cost V 3 bases and J 4 bases, with 21 bases left between them. The sequences come from CD8+ T cells sorted from blood, collected at week 0. The TCR originated in a human donor with alopecia areata. The V and J genes are TRBV7-9 and TRBJ1-2; no firm D call. DNA of the CDR3: TGTGCCAGCAGCTTGGGGATTCGACCCTCAGGCTCCTATGGCTACACCTTC. Translation gives CASSLGIRPSGSYGYTF.